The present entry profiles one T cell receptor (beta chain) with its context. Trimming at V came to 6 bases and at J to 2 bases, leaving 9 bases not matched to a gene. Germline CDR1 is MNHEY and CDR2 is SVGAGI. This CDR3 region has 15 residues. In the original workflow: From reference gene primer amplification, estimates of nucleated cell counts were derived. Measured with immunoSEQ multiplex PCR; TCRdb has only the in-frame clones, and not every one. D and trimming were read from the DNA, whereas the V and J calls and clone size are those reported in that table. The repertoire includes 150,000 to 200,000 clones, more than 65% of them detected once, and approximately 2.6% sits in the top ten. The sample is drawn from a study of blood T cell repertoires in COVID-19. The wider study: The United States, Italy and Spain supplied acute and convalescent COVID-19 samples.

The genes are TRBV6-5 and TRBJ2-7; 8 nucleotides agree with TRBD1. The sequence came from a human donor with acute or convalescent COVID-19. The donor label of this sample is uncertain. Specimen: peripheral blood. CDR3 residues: CASSSPTGGAYEQYF. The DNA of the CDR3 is TGTGCCAGCAGCTCCCCAACAGGGGGAGCCTACGAGCAGTACTTC.